The rows below give T cell receptor beta chains drawn from one sample of a study of CD8 T cell repertoires and HIV-1 epitope variants. Generated by immunoSEQ multiplex PCR, the TCRdb table keeps only in-frame clones and is missing some. The table shows roughly 100,000 clones, with just under 75% occurring only once. The sequencing sample was made of uncultured baseline CD8+ T cells from peripheral blood mononuclear cells (PBMCs). The origin of the receptors is a male donor with HIV. Each CDR3 is given with its conserved first and last residue. The order of the fields is CDR3 protein, CDR3 DNA, clone size, V gene, D gene, J gene. D genes are given only for firm matches. Not all rows give a size; the values are once, few, many and, for expanded clones, a class.

CDR3aa: CASSYSFRVVGEKLFF
CDR3nt: TGTGCCAGCAGTTACTCTTTCAGGGTTGTTGGTGAAAAACTGTTTTTT
abundance: -
v_gene: TRBV6-5
d_gene: -
j_gene: TRBJ1-4

CDR3aa: CAWGTLRDQPQHF
CDR3nt: TGTGCCTGGGGGACGTTACGAGATCAGCCCCAGCATTTT
abundance: -
v_gene: TRBV30
d_gene: -
j_gene: TRBJ1-5

CDR3aa: CSVLKGTGELFF
CDR3nt: TGCAGCGTCTTGAAGGGCACCGGGGAGCTGTTTTTT
abundance: medium-sized
v_gene: TRBV29-1
d_gene: -
j_gene: TRBJ2-2

CDR3aa: CASSDQGRATEAFF
CDR3nt: TGTGCCAGCAGTGATCAGGGGAGGGCCACTGAAGCTTTCTTT
abundance: -
v_gene: TRBV2
d_gene: -
j_gene: TRBJ1-1

CDR3aa: CSVVRPSYNEQFF
CDR3nt: TGCAGCGTTGTTCGCCCGTCCTACAATGAGCAGTTCTTC
abundance: many
v_gene: TRBV29-1
d_gene: -
j_gene: TRBJ2-1

CDR3aa: CSVEVSGSYEQYF
CDR3nt: TGCAGCGTTGAAGTAAGCGGGAGTTACGAGCAGTACTTC
abundance: -
v_gene: TRBV29-1
d_gene: TRBD2
j_gene: TRBJ2-7

CDR3aa: CASSRTVYGYTF
CDR3nt: TGTGCCAGCAGTCGGACAGTTTATGGCTACACCTTC
abundance: -
v_gene: TRBV28
d_gene: -
j_gene: TRBJ1-2

CDR3aa: CASSLGPSGGPDTQYF
CDR3nt: TGTGCCAGCAGCTTAGGGCCTAGCGGGGGCCCAGATACGCAGTATTTT
abundance: -
v_gene: TRBV7-7
d_gene: TRBD2
j_gene: TRBJ2-3

CDR3aa: CASSAGYTEAFF
CDR3nt: TGTGCCAGCAGTGCAGGTTACACTGAAGCTTTCTTT
abundance: -
v_gene: TRBV2
d_gene: -
j_gene: TRBJ1-1

CDR3aa: CASSPGGGDSRNEQYF
CDR3nt: TGTGCCAGCAGCCCAGGGGGAGGGGACTCCAGGAACGAGCAGTACTTC
abundance: once
v_gene: TRBV5-4
d_gene: -
j_gene: TRBJ2-7

CDR3aa: CASEPPSGRAGGYEQYF
CDR3nt: TGTGCCAGCGAGCCTCCTAGCGGGAGGGCCGGGGGGTACGAGCAGTACTTC
abundance: -
v_gene: TRBV28
d_gene: TRBD2
j_gene: TRBJ2-7

CDR3aa: CASSHRSEQFF
CDR3nt: TGTGCCAGCAGCCATCGATCCGAGCAGTTCTTC
abundance: few
v_gene: TRBV28
d_gene: -
j_gene: TRBJ2-1

CDR3aa: CASSPLRDASYNEQFF
CDR3nt: TGTGCCAGCTCACCTTTGCGGGATGCCTCCTACAATGAGCAGTTCTTC
abundance: -
v_gene: TRBV18
d_gene: -
j_gene: TRBJ2-1

CDR3aa: CASSVGILAGDRNEKLFF
CDR3nt: TGTGCCAGCAGCGTAGGGATTCTTGCAGGGGATAGAAATGAAAAACTGTTTTTT
abundance: -
v_gene: TRBV9
d_gene: -
j_gene: TRBJ1-4

CDR3aa: CASSSRQGSYNEQFF
CDR3nt: TGTGCCAGCTCATCCCGACAGGGCTCCTACAATGAGCAGTTCTTC
abundance: -
v_gene: TRBV18
d_gene: TRBD1
j_gene: TRBJ2-1

CDR3aa: CASIGGSEQYF
CDR3nt: TGTGCCAGCATCGGGGGGAGCGAGCAGTACTTC
abundance: -
v_gene: TRBV28
d_gene: TRBD2
j_gene: TRBJ2-7

CDR3aa: CASSLPRGAGPYGYTF
CDR3nt: TGTGCCAGCAGTTTGCCGCGAGGTGCAGGACCCTATGGCTACACCTTC
abundance: -
v_gene: TRBV28
d_gene: -
j_gene: TRBJ1-2

CDR3aa: CASRLASEQFF
CDR3nt: TGTGCCAGCAGACTAGCGTCCGAGCAGTTCTTC
abundance: few
v_gene: TRBV28
d_gene: TRBD2
j_gene: TRBJ2-1

CDR3aa: CASSWGDGYTF
CDR3nt: TGTGCCAGCAGTTGGGGGGATGGCTACACCTTC
abundance: -
v_gene: TRBV28
d_gene: -
j_gene: TRBJ1-2

CDR3aa: CASSWRTGNKSGYTF
CDR3nt: TGTGCCAGCAGCTGGAGGACCGGGAACAAATCCGGCTACACCTTC
abundance: -
v_gene: TRBV7-8
d_gene: -
j_gene: TRBJ1-2

CDR3aa: CASSLDGTYGYTF
CDR3nt: TGTGCCAGCAGCTTAGACGGGACGTATGGCTACACCTTC
abundance: once
v_gene: TRBV7-9
d_gene: -
j_gene: TRBJ1-2

CDR3aa: CASSIQQGANWDEQFF
CDR3nt: TGTGCCAGCAGTATACAACAGGGGGCGAATTGGGATGAGCAGTTCTTC
abundance: -
v_gene: TRBV28
d_gene: TRBD1
j_gene: TRBJ2-1

CDR3aa: CASSHNLGNEQFF
CDR3nt: TGTGCCAGCAGCCATAACTTAGGGAATGAGCAGTTCTTC
abundance: -
v_gene: TRBV6-4
d_gene: -
j_gene: TRBJ2-1

CDR3aa: CASSGARDRGGETQYF
CDR3nt: TGTGCCAGCAGCGGGGCCCGGGACAGGGGAGGGGAGACCCAGTACTTC
abundance: -
v_gene: TRBV9
d_gene: TRBD1
j_gene: TRBJ2-5

CDR3aa: CASSLLAGEYEQYF
CDR3nt: TGTGCCAGCAGTTTACTAGCGGGAGAGTACGAGCAGTACTTC
abundance: -
v_gene: TRBV28
d_gene: TRBD2
j_gene: TRBJ2-7

CDR3aa: CATSFGLEVKAFF
CDR3nt: TGTGCCACCAGCTTCGGTCTCGAAGTAAAGGCTTTCTTT
abundance: -
v_gene: TRBV15
d_gene: -
j_gene: TRBJ1-1

CDR3aa: CASSLASFSSGNTIYF
CDR3nt: TGTGCCAGCAGCTTAGCGTCCTTCAGCTCTGGAAACACCATATATTTT
abundance: -
v_gene: TRBV7-8
d_gene: -
j_gene: TRBJ1-3

CDR3aa: CAIRGQGQETQYF
CDR3nt: TGTGCCATCAGGGGACAGGGTCAAGAGACCCAGTACTTC
abundance: -
v_gene: TRBV10-3
d_gene: TRBD1
j_gene: TRBJ2-5

CDR3aa: CASSYSTGEANEQFF
CDR3nt: TGTGCCAGCAGTTACTCTACGGGAGAGGCCAATGAGCAGTTCTTC
abundance: -
v_gene: TRBV6-6
d_gene: -
j_gene: TRBJ2-1

CDR3aa: CASRSGTGSGYTF
CDR3nt: TGTGCCAGCAGATCCGGGACAGGTAGTGGCTACACCTTC
abundance: -
v_gene: TRBV7-2
d_gene: TRBD1
j_gene: TRBJ1-2

CDR3aa: CASSQLDGPVHEQYF
CDR3nt: TGTGCCAGCAGCCAACTTGACGGCCCGGTCCACGAGCAGTACTTC
abundance: -
v_gene: TRBV14
d_gene: -
j_gene: TRBJ2-7

CDR3aa: CSVVAGGTNYGYTF
CDR3nt: TGCAGCGTTGTAGCCGGAGGGACTAACTATGGCTACACCTTC
abundance: -
v_gene: TRBV29-1
d_gene: -
j_gene: TRBJ1-2

CDR3aa: CASSYKNTEAFF
CDR3nt: TGTGCCAGCAGTTACAAGAACACTGAAGCTTTCTTT
abundance: -
v_gene: TRBV6-5
d_gene: -
j_gene: TRBJ1-1

CDR3aa: CSVGDRLYGYTF
CDR3nt: TGCAGCGTTGGGGACAGACTCTATGGCTACACCTTC
abundance: -
v_gene: TRBV29-1
d_gene: TRBD1
j_gene: TRBJ1-2

CDR3aa: CASSERFYEQYF
CDR3nt: TGTGCCAGCAGTGAACGGTTCTACGAGCAGTACTTC
abundance: -
v_gene: TRBV6-1
d_gene: -
j_gene: TRBJ2-7

CDR3aa: CASSQEGTYYGYTF
CDR3nt: TGCGCCAGCAGCCAAGAAGGGACTTACTATGGCTACACCTTC
abundance: -
v_gene: TRBV4-3
d_gene: -
j_gene: TRBJ1-2

CDR3aa: CASSIQLGETQYF
CDR3nt: TGTGCCAGTAGTATACAGCTGGGAGAGACCCAGTACTTC
abundance: -
v_gene: TRBV19
d_gene: -
j_gene: TRBJ2-5

CDR3aa: CASSAGQLSSGNTIYF
CDR3nt: TGTGCCAGCAGCGCGGGACAGCTGAGCTCTGGAAACACCATATATTTT
abundance: -
v_gene: TRBV9
d_gene: TRBD1
j_gene: TRBJ1-3

CDR3aa: CASSDSGGQPQHF
CDR3nt: TGTGCCAGCAGCGACAGCGGTGGACAGCCCCAGCATTTT
abundance: -
v_gene: TRBV2
d_gene: -
j_gene: TRBJ1-5

CDR3aa: CASRTSRANTGELFF
CDR3nt: TGTGCCAGCAGAACGAGCAGGGCGAACACCGGGGAGCTGTTTTTT
abundance: -
v_gene: TRBV6-5
d_gene: -
j_gene: TRBJ2-2

CDR3aa: CASSSNSGYEQYF
CDR3nt: TGTGCCAGCAGTTCTAACTCGGGGTATGAGCAGTACTTC
abundance: few
v_gene: TRBV28
d_gene: -
j_gene: TRBJ2-7

CDR3aa: CASSGLDRSLYNEQFF
CDR3nt: TGCGCCAGCAGCGGGCTAGACAGGTCCCTTTACAATGAGCAGTTCTTC
abundance: -
v_gene: TRBV5-1
d_gene: -
j_gene: TRBJ2-1

CDR3aa: CAISEQPVLYTDTQYF
CDR3nt: TGTGCCATCAGTGAGCAACCAGTTTTATACACAGATACGCAGTATTTT
abundance: -
v_gene: TRBV10-3
d_gene: -
j_gene: TRBJ2-3

CDR3aa: CASSLIRAQEKLFF
CDR3nt: TGTGCCAGCAGTTTAATAAGGGCCCAGGAAAAACTGTTTTTT
abundance: -
v_gene: TRBV28
d_gene: -
j_gene: TRBJ1-4

CDR3aa: CASSSSGRNQETQYF
CDR3nt: TGTGCCAGTAGTTCGTCAGGACGGAACCAAGAGACCCAGTACTTC
abundance: once
v_gene: TRBV19
d_gene: -
j_gene: TRBJ2-5

CDR3aa: CASRGGQGTEAFF
CDR3nt: TGTGCCAGCAGAGGAGGCCAGGGCACTGAAGCTTTCTTT
abundance: few
v_gene: TRBV9
d_gene: -
j_gene: TRBJ1-1

CDR3aa: CASSEGNHGYTF
CDR3nt: TGTGCCAGCAGTGAAGGAAATCATGGCTACACCTTC
abundance: -
v_gene: TRBV6-1
d_gene: -
j_gene: TRBJ1-2

CDR3aa: CASSVEAGAYNEQFF
CDR3nt: TGTGCCAGCAGCGTAGAAGCGGGGGCTTACAATGAGCAGTTCTTC
abundance: -
v_gene: TRBV9
d_gene: TRBD2
j_gene: TRBJ2-1

CDR3aa: CASRLTNYGYTF
CDR3nt: TGTGCCAGCAGACTCACTAACTATGGCTACACCTTC
abundance: once
v_gene: TRBV2
d_gene: -
j_gene: TRBJ1-2

CDR3aa: CASSLGQKGKLFF
CDR3nt: TGTGCCAGCAGTTTGGGACAGAAAGGTAAACTGTTTTTT
abundance: -
v_gene: TRBV28
d_gene: TRBD1
j_gene: TRBJ1-4

CDR3aa: CATSRDRRTSDVAKNIQYF
CDR3nt: TGTGCCACCAGCAGAGATAGGAGGACCTCCGATGTTGCCAAAAACATTCAGTACTTC
abundance: -
v_gene: TRBV15
d_gene: -
j_gene: TRBJ2-4

CDR3aa: CASSREHTNYGYTF
CDR3nt: TGTGCCAGCAGCCGGGAGCATACGAACTATGGCTACACCTTC
abundance: -
v_gene: TRBV7-2
d_gene: -
j_gene: TRBJ1-2

CDR3aa: CASSPGQLGTGELFF
CDR3nt: TGCGCCAGCAGCCCAGGACAGTTAGGCACCGGGGAGCTGTTTTTT
abundance: -
v_gene: TRBV5-1
d_gene: -
j_gene: TRBJ2-2

CDR3aa: CASSGTGATETQYF
CDR3nt: TGTGCCAGTAGCGGGACAGGGGCGACGGAGACCCAGTACTTC
abundance: -
v_gene: TRBV19
d_gene: TRBD1
j_gene: TRBJ2-5